These 25 T cell receptor beta chains came from one sample sequenced in a study of human T cells and chemical hapten exposure (TCRdb year 2021). The receptor library was made with RACE. The sequencing machine was a NextSeq 500. TCRdb reworked the public reads: Q25 trimming with fastp, MiXCR clone assembly, productive beta chains retained. Each record represents a unique CDR3 protein, reported with the most common genes and DNA among its rows. The sample table holds 60,000 to 80,000 distinct CDR3 sequences, of which 6% to 7% were seen once. Jointly, the top ten make up 3% to 4% of the sample. In the paper's terms, the time point label means: healthy volunteer bleed at 6 weeks. Total RNA was extracted from unfractionated whole blood that had been collected in Tempus Blood RNA tubes. The sequenced material came from whole blood. These receptors came from a female donor in good health. Some clones in this sample may be carry-over from other donors' samples.

This clonotype was counted many times. The chain couples TRBV12-3 or TRBV12-4 to TRBJ2-5; D may be TRBD2 (6 bases). Trimming left V 5 bases short and J 5 bases short, with 12 bases between. CDR3 length: 13 amino acids. The DNA for the CDR3 is TGTGCCAGCAGTGGCGGGGCGATTGAGACCCAGTACTTC. It codes for CASSGGAIETQYF.

CDR3 region: CASSPDRASGDLYGYTF. For the CDR3, the DNA is TGTGCCAGCAGTCCCGACAGGGCTTCTGGAGATCTCTATGGCTACACCTTC. The chain couples TRBV27 to TRBJ1-2; 7 bases match TRBD1. CDR3 length: 17 amino acids. The trim removed 5 bases at V and 4 bases at J, leaving 16 bases unmatched. Germline lookup yields CDR1 MNHEY and CDR2 SMNVEV (reference sequence).

This clonotype was recorded at least ten times. V is TRBV29-1 and J is TRBJ2-3; D remains ambiguous. Germline-derived CDR1 and CDR2 are SQVTM and ANQGSEA. Trimming cost V 0 bases and J 9 bases, with 10 bases left between them. The CDR3 totals 12 residues. The CDR3 is CSVEDLIETQYF. CDR3 bases: TGCAGCGTTGAAGATCTGATAGAAACGCAGTATTTT.

This clonotype has ten or more counts. The J gene is TRBJ2-7, the V gene TRBV6-2 or TRBV6-3; possibly TRBD2 for D (6 bases). The CDR3 has 12 amino acids. Germline assignment: CDR1 MNHEY and CDR2 SVGEGT. Deletions cut 11 bases from V and 4 bases from J, with 15 bases between. The CDR3 DNA is TGTGCCCCACCGCAGGAGGGATACGAGCAGTACTTC. It specifies CAPPQEGYEQYF.

This clonotype came up many times. This chain links TRBV27 with TRBJ2-5; 10 nucleotides agree with TRBD2. CDR3 size: 19 residues. Germline CDR1 MNHEY, CDR2 SMNVEV (reference sequence). With 0 bases clipped from V and 1 base from J, the junction kept 11 bases outside the gene matches. In nucleotides, the CDR3 is TGTGCCAGCAGTTTATCCCCAATCACGACTAGCGGGTTCCAAGAGACCCAGTACTTC. Protein: CASSLSPITTSGFQETQYF.

This clonotype was observed at least ten times. The V gene is TRBV29-1, the J gene TRBJ2-1; either TRBD1 or TRBD2 may fit D (5 bases each). The CDR3 covers 13 residues. Trimming left V 1 base short and J 6 bases short, with 10 bases between. Germline V gene lookup returns CDR1 SQVTM and CDR2 ANQGSEA. CDR3 residues: CSVEGLGVNEQFF. In DNA form, the CDR3 reads TGCAGCGTTGAAGGATTGGGGGTCAATGAGCAGTTCTTC.

This clonotype was picked up many times. V is TRBV15 and J is TRBJ2-3; D unclear. Germline V gene data show CDR1 as LNHNV and CDR2 as YYDKDF (reference sequence). The CDR3 consists of 13 residues. Trimming pared 1 base from V and 4 bases from J, leaving 6 bases between. This CDR3 reads CATSRGAADTQYF. In DNA, the CDR3 is TGTGCCACCAGCAGAGGGGCAGCAGATACGCAGTATTTT. Looking up the rest from reference TRBV15 and TRBJ2-3 gives the full variable domain: DAMVIQNPRYQVTQFGKPVTLSCSQTLNHNVMYWYQQKSSQAPKLLFHYYDKDFNNEADTPDNFQSRRPNTSFCFLDIRSPGLGDTAMYLCATSRGAADTQYFGPGTRLTVL.

This clonotype was picked up many times. The V gene is TRBV5-5, the J gene TRBJ2-3; 8 nucleotides align to TRBD1. The germline V gene has CDR1 SGHKS and CDR2 YYEKEE (reference sequence). J lost 3 bases, V lost 0 bases, and 3 bases had no gene match. The CDR3 is 15 amino acids. The CDR3 here is CASSLDRGWTDTQYF. CDR3 DNA: TGTGCCAGCAGCTTGGACAGGGGGTGGACAGATACGCAGTATTTT. Based on the CDR3 plus reference TRBV5-5 and TRBJ2-3, the full variable domain is DAGVTQSPTHLIKTRGQQVTLRCSPISGHKSVSWYQQVLGQGPQFIFQYYEKEERGRGNFPDRFSARQFPNYSSELNVNALLLGDSALYLCASSLDRGWTDTQYFGPGTRLTVL.

This clonotype was counted a few times. This chain joins TRBV2 and TRBJ1-3; no clear D. Between the trimmed V and J ends, which lost 8 bases and 0 bases, there was a span of 11 bases. Germline V gene lookup returns CDR1 SNHLY and CDR2 FYNNEI. The CDR3 has 14 amino acids. CDR3 sequence reads: CASAFLSSGNTIYF. The CDR3 nucleotides are TGTGCCAGCGCATTTTTGAGCTCTGGAAACACCATATATTTT.

Only a few counts were recorded for this clonotype. The rearrangement joins TRBV6-5 to TRBJ2-5; 8 bases fit TRBD2. J gave up 3 bases and V 2 bases, and 5 bases lay outside the gene matches. The CDR3 has 15 residues. CDR1 and CDR2 from the germline V gene are MNHEY and SVGAGI. The CDR3 is CASSYAGTSKETQYF. The CDR3 coding sequence is TGTGCCAGCAGTTACGCCGGGACTAGTAAAGAGACCCAGTACTTC.

This clonotype showed up just a few times. The J gene is TRBJ1-5, the V gene TRBV19; D is undetermined. Between the trimmed V and J ends, which lost 3 bases and 3 bases, there was a span of 9 bases. Germline CDR1 and CDR2: LNHDA and SQIVND (reference sequence). The CDR3 extends over 14 amino acids. CDR3 region: CASSMLVYNQPQHF. The CDR3 DNA is TGTGCCAGTAGTATGCTGGTGTACAATCAGCCCCAGCATTTT.

The sample holds a few counts of this clonotype. This chain joins TRBV15 and TRBJ2-5; D is ambiguous. V was shortened by 4 bases and J by 0 bases, with 9 bases between the two germline ends. The length of the CDR3 is 14 residues. From germline, CDR1 is LNHNV and CDR2 YYDKDF (reference sequence). Written as DNA, the CDR3 is TGTGCCACCAGCACCTGGCAATACCAAGAGACCCAGTACTTC. Protein product: CATSTWQYQETQYF.

This clonotype was found many times. The rearrangement uses TRBV20-1 and TRBJ1-1; 9 bases line up with TRBD1. Trimming took 6 bases from V and 1 from J; bases not matched to a gene: 6. Germline V CDR1 and CDR2: DFQATT, SNEGSKA (reference sequence). The CDR3 totals 14 residues. The CDR3 DNA sequence: TGCAGTGCACCGGGGGGACAGGGGAACACTGAAGCTTTCTTT. The encoded protein is CSAPGGQGNTEAFF.

V gene TRBV7-2 combines with J gene TRBJ1-1, with 8 bases aligning to TRBD1. Germline V gene lookup returns CDR1 SGHTA and CDR2 FQGNSA. The V and J ends lost 4 bases and 3 bases, in that order; junction bases with no gene match: 4. The CDR3 runs to 14 residues. CDR3 coding DNA: TGTGCCAGCAGCTCACAGGGGGTGTACACTGAAGCTTTCTTT. As protein: CASSSQGVYTEAFF.

This clonotype was seen at least ten times. V usage is TRBV13 and J usage is TRBJ1-3, with D hard to call. The CDR3 totals 16 residues. Per germline, CDR1 PRHDT and CDR2 FYEKMQ (reference sequence). V lost 4 bases to trimming and J lost 0 bases, with 13 bases between them. DNA of the CDR3: TGTGCCAGCAGCTGCCGAACCGATGACTCTGGAAACACCATATATTTT. This codes for CASSCRTDDSGNTIYF.

With respect to this clonotype: A read error may be the cause here, since a much bigger clone is one base away. V gene TRBV4-1 combines with J gene TRBJ1-5; D remains unclear. The germline gives CDR1 MGHRA, CDR2 YSYEKL. The CDR3 runs 17 residues. This chain's CDR3 is CASSQEPAIYSNRPQHF. DNA for the CDR3: TGCGCCAGCAGCCAAGAACCCGCAATATATAGCAATCGGCCCCAGCATTTT.

CDR3 sequence reads: CASSAGTGGRLDTQYF. The CDR3 region has the DNA TGTGCCAGCAGCGCTGGGACAGGGGGCAGGTTAGATACGCAGTATTTT. V gene TRBV5-4 combines with J gene TRBJ2-3; 12 bases line up with TRBD1. Germline CDR1 is SGHNT and CDR2 is YYREEE (reference sequence). Trimming cost V 4 bases and J 5 bases; bases outside gene matches: 8. This CDR3 is 16 amino acids long.

In its sample, this clonotype was seen many times. The chain recombines TRBV20-1 with TRBJ2-7; D possibly corresponds to TRBD1 (5 bases). V lost 5 bases, J lost 2 bases, and 19 bases lay in between. The CDR3 consists of 15 residues. Germline V CDR1 and CDR2: DFQATT, SNEGSKA (reference sequence). The CDR3 is CSAQGTPRQTYEQYF. In DNA, the CDR3 is TGCAGTGCTCAGGGCACCCCGAGACAGACCTACGAGCAGTACTTC.

The table lists this clonotype with many counts. This chain uses TRBV28 with TRBJ2-7; 8 bases fit TRBD1. With V trimmed by 7 bases and J by 5 bases, 13 bases remained unmatched. The CDR3 runs to 15 residues. Germline V gives CDR1 MDHEN, CDR2 SYDVKM. CDR3 sequence: CASTTSDRASHEQYF. CDR3 nucleotide sequence: TGTGCCAGCACAACCTCGGACAGGGCGTCCCACGAGCAGTACTTC. Full variable domain (remainder filled in from reference TRBV28 and TRBJ2-7): DVKVTQSSRYLVKRTGEKVFLECVQDMDHENMFWYRQDPGLGLRLIYFSYDVKMKEKGDIPEGYSVSREKKERFSLILESASTNQTSMYLCASTTSDRASHEQYFGPGTRLTVT.

The J gene is TRBJ1-1, the V gene TRBV2; D remains ambiguous. CDR1 and CDR2 (germline): SNHLY, FYNNEI. CDR3 length: 14 residues. V dropped 1 base and J dropped 1 base, with 7 bases sitting between them. The CDR3 loop is CASSEVAGNTEAFF. The CDR3 DNA sequence: TGTGCCAGCAGTGAAGTGGCAGGGAACACTGAAGCTTTCTTT.

The V call is TRBV6-5, the J call TRBJ2-7; 10 bases agree with TRBD1. There are 15 residues in the CDR3. V shed 5 bases and J 6 bases; nucleotides not matched to a gene: 10. CDR1 and CDR2 from the germline V gene are MNHEY and SVGAGI. CDR3 nucleotides: TGTGCCAGCAGTACTCCCGGGACAGGGGTTGCCGAGCAGTACTTC. Residues: CASSTPGTGVAEQYF.

CDR3 amino acids: CASSQDVWTYEQYF. The CDR3 bases are TGCGCCAGCAGCCAAGATGTATGGACCTACGAGCAGTACTTC. The chain uses TRBV4-1 and TRBJ2-7; D is uncertain. V was shortened by 0 bases and J by 2 bases, with 8 bases between the two germline ends. This CDR3 is built from 14 residues. Germline CDR1 MGHRA, CDR2 YSYEKL.

This clonotype was observed many times. The CDR3 loop is CASSQVSSGGSTDTQYF. CDR3 in DNA: TGTGCCAGCAGCCAAGTGTCTAGCGGAGGAAGCACAGATACGCAGTATTTT. This chain uses TRBV4-2 with TRBJ2-3; 7 bases line up with TRBD2. The CDR3 has 17 amino acids. Trimming at V came to 1 base and at J to 0 bases, leaving 7 bases not matched to a gene. CDR1 is LGHNA, CDR2 YNFKEQ, per germline.

The chain employs TRBV7-3 and TRBJ1-6; weak D call: TRBD1 (6 bases). CDR3 length equals 14 residues. Trimming took 5 bases from V and 4 from J, leaving 9 bases between them. Germline values: CDR1 SGHTA, CDR2 FQGTGA. CDR3: CASSLQGYNSPLHF. The CDR3 region has the DNA TGTGCCAGCAGCCTACAGGGTTATAATTCACCCCTCCACTTT.

This clonotype was counted many times. This chain links TRBV28 with TRBJ2-7; TRBD2 might be the D (6 bases). V gave up 6 bases and J gave up 6 bases, with 12 bases separating them. There are 12 residues in the CDR3. The germline gives CDR1 MDHEN, CDR2 SYDVKM. The DNA of the CDR3 is TGTGCCAGCAGCTCCCTCGGGAGCGAGCAGTACTTC. Translating gives CASSSLGSEQYF.